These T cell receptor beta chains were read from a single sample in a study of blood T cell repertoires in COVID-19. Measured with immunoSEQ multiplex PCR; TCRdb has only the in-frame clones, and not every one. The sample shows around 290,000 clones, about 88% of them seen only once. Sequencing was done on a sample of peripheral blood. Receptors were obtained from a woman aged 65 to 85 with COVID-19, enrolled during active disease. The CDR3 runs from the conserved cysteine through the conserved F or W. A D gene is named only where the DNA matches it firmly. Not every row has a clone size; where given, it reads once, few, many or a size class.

cdr3_nt: TGTGCCAGCAGCTTAGAGGTGGCTCTCCAAGAGACCCAGTACTTC
cdr3_aa: CASSLEVALQETQYF
d_call: -
clone_size: -
v_call: TRBV11-2
cdr3_length: 15
j_call: TRBJ2-5

cdr3_nt: TGTGCCAGCAGCGTAGCTCAGGGGGCCACCTACGAGCAGTACTTC
cdr3_aa: CASSVAQGATYEQYF
d_call: TRBD1
clone_size: -
v_call: TRBV9
cdr3_length: 15
j_call: TRBJ2-7

cdr3_nt: TGTGCCAGCAGCTTAAGGACTAGCGGGGGGAACACCGGGGAGCTGTTTTTT
cdr3_aa: CASSLRTSGGNTGELFF
d_call: TRBD2
clone_size: once
v_call: TRBV9
cdr3_length: 17
j_call: TRBJ2-2

cdr3_nt: TGTGCCTGGAGTTGGACAGGGGGAAACGAGCAGTACTTC
cdr3_aa: CAWSWTGGNEQYF
d_call: TRBD1
clone_size: -
v_call: TRBV30
cdr3_length: 13
j_call: TRBJ2-7

cdr3_nt: TGCGCCAGCAGCCAAGACCCAGGGGGCTATTACGAGCAGTACTTC
cdr3_aa: CASSQDPGGYYEQYF
d_call: TRBD1
clone_size: -
v_call: TRBV4-3
cdr3_length: 15
j_call: TRBJ2-7

cdr3_nt: TGTGCCAGTAGGCGACAGGTCTGGGGGGCCAACGTCCTGACTTTC
cdr3_aa: CASRRQVWGANVLTF
d_call: -
clone_size: -
v_call: TRBV19
cdr3_length: 15
j_call: TRBJ2-6

cdr3_nt: TGCGCCAGCAGCTTGGCCAGGGGAGATTCACCCCTCCACTTT
cdr3_aa: CASSLARGDSPLHF
d_call: -
clone_size: -
v_call: TRBV5-1
cdr3_length: 14
j_call: TRBJ1-6

cdr3_nt: TGTGCCAGCAGTGACTCGAGGCACCTAGGGGACTATGGCTACACCTTC
cdr3_aa: CASSDSRHLGDYGYTF
d_call: -
clone_size: few
v_call: TRBV6-4
cdr3_length: 16
j_call: TRBJ1-2

cdr3_nt: TGTGCCAGCTCAGAACAGGGTGATCAGCCCCAGCATTTT
cdr3_aa: CASSEQGDQPQHF
d_call: -
clone_size: -
v_call: TRBV18
cdr3_length: 13
j_call: TRBJ1-5

cdr3_nt: TGTGCCAGTAGTATAAAGGCAGGGTACACTGAAGCTTTCTTT
cdr3_aa: CASSIKAGYTEAFF
d_call: -
clone_size: -
v_call: TRBV19
cdr3_length: 14
j_call: TRBJ1-1

cdr3_nt: TGTGCCAGCAGCTTAGGAGGGGGGGCTAGCGGACAAGAGACCCAGTACTTC
cdr3_aa: CASSLGGGASGQETQYF
d_call: -
clone_size: -
v_call: TRBV7-2
cdr3_length: 17
j_call: TRBJ2-5

cdr3_nt: TGTGCCTCCAAAACCGGGACAGGGGATGAAAAACTGTTTTTT
cdr3_aa: CASKTGTGDEKLFF
d_call: TRBD1
clone_size: -
v_call: TRBV2
cdr3_length: 14
j_call: TRBJ1-4

cdr3_nt: TGTGCCACCAGCGGGCGCCGAGGGGAGACCCAGTACTTC
cdr3_aa: CATSGRRGETQYF
d_call: -
clone_size: -
v_call: TRBV15
cdr3_length: 13
j_call: TRBJ2-5

cdr3_nt: TGTGCCAGCAGTGAATCGCTACTAGCGGGCTACAATGAGCAGTTCTTC
cdr3_aa: CASSESLLAGYNEQFF
d_call: TRBD2
clone_size: -
v_call: TRBV2
cdr3_length: 16
j_call: TRBJ2-1

cdr3_nt: TGTGCCAGCAGCCTATCGCGAGGCAGTGGACAGGTTAGCTACACCTTC
cdr3_aa: CASSLSRGSGQVSYTF
d_call: TRBD1
clone_size: -
v_call: TRBV3-1/TRBV3-2
cdr3_length: 16
j_call: TRBJ1-2

cdr3_nt: TGTGCCAGCAGTTTAAAGGGGGAAACCTACGAGCAGTACTTC
cdr3_aa: CASSLKGETYEQYF
d_call: -
clone_size: -
v_call: TRBV27
cdr3_length: 14
j_call: TRBJ2-7

cdr3_nt: TGTGCCAGTAGGACAGACAGGGGGTACGAAAAACTGTTTTTT
cdr3_aa: CASRTDRGYEKLFF
d_call: TRBD1
clone_size: -
v_call: TRBV19
cdr3_length: 14
j_call: TRBJ1-4

cdr3_nt: TGTGCCAGCAGCTTAGTTAGTGGGCTGAACTACGAGCAGTACTTC
cdr3_aa: CASSLVSGLNYEQYF
d_call: -
clone_size: -
v_call: TRBV7-2
cdr3_length: 15
j_call: TRBJ2-7

cdr3_nt: TGTGCCAGCAGCTCACGGTACGGTGAGCAGTACTTC
cdr3_aa: CASSSRYGEQYF
d_call: -
clone_size: -
v_call: TRBV7-6
cdr3_length: 12
j_call: TRBJ2-7

cdr3_nt: TGTGCCAGCAGTCAGCGTCCGACAGGGCCTAATTCACCCCTCCACTTT
cdr3_aa: CASSQRPTGPNSPLHF
d_call: TRBD1
clone_size: -
v_call: TRBV11-2
cdr3_length: 16
j_call: TRBJ1-6

cdr3_nt: TGTGCCAGCACCTGGGACAGGTCATTTAGCAATCAGCCCCAGCATTTT
cdr3_aa: CASTWDRSFSNQPQHF
d_call: TRBD1
clone_size: few
v_call: TRBV28
cdr3_length: 16
j_call: TRBJ1-5

cdr3_nt: TGCAGCGCCCTCCCGGGACAGGGGTTCGACACTGAAGCTTTCTTT
cdr3_aa: CSALPGQGFDTEAFF
d_call: TRBD1
clone_size: -
v_call: TRBV29-1
cdr3_length: 15
j_call: TRBJ1-1

cdr3_nt: TGTGCCAGCAGCTTAGGTGGACAGAACACCGGGGAGCTGTTTTTT
cdr3_aa: CASSLGGQNTGELFF
d_call: -
clone_size: -
v_call: TRBV11-3
cdr3_length: 15
j_call: TRBJ2-2

cdr3_nt: TGTGCCAGCAGCGAAGCTGATAACGAGCAGTTCTTC
cdr3_aa: CASSEADNEQFF
d_call: -
clone_size: -
v_call: TRBV9
cdr3_length: 12
j_call: TRBJ2-1

cdr3_nt: TGTGCCAGCAAGATGGGACAGAACTATGGCTACACCTTC
cdr3_aa: CASKMGQNYGYTF
d_call: TRBD1
clone_size: -
v_call: TRBV6-5
cdr3_length: 13
j_call: TRBJ1-2

cdr3_nt: TGTGCCAGCAGCTTAGAGTGGACAGGGAGTAACTATGGCTACACCTTC
cdr3_aa: CASSLEWTGSNYGYTF
d_call: TRBD1
clone_size: -
v_call: TRBV9
cdr3_length: 16
j_call: TRBJ1-2

cdr3_nt: TGTGCCAGCAGTGAAGTGGCAGGGGACACTGAAGCTTTCTTT
cdr3_aa: CASSEVAGDTEAFF
d_call: -
clone_size: few
v_call: TRBV6-1
cdr3_length: 14
j_call: TRBJ1-1

cdr3_nt: TGTGCCAGCAGCTTAGATGCCCGGGGGGCGGGGGGCACATACAATGAGCAGTTCTTC
cdr3_aa: CASSLDARGAGGTYNEQFF
d_call: TRBD2
clone_size: -
v_call: TRBV11-2
cdr3_length: 19
j_call: TRBJ2-1

cdr3_nt: TGTGCCAGTCCCGGACAGGGCAATCAGCCCCAGCATTTT
cdr3_aa: CASPGQGNQPQHF
d_call: TRBD1
clone_size: -
v_call: TRBV19
cdr3_length: 13
j_call: TRBJ1-5

cdr3_nt: TGTGCCACCGCACCGGACAGGGGTGGCTACACCGGGGAGCTGTTTTTT
cdr3_aa: CATAPDRGGYTGELFF
d_call: TRBD1
clone_size: -
v_call: TRBV7-9
cdr3_length: 16
j_call: TRBJ2-2

cdr3_nt: TGTGCCAGCCGGGACATAAACTATGGCTACACCTTC
cdr3_aa: CASRDINYGYTF
d_call: -
clone_size: -
v_call: TRBV28
cdr3_length: 12
j_call: TRBJ1-2

cdr3_nt: TGCAGCGTTGTCGGAGGGGGCGGGCAGCCCCAGCATTTT
cdr3_aa: CSVVGGGGQPQHF
d_call: TRBD1
clone_size: many
v_call: TRBV29-1
cdr3_length: 13
j_call: TRBJ1-5

cdr3_nt: TGCGCCAGCAGCCAAGATAGAGACAAAGGAAACACCATATATTTT
cdr3_aa: CASSQDRDKGNTIYF
d_call: -
clone_size: -
v_call: TRBV4-1
cdr3_length: 15
j_call: TRBJ1-3

cdr3_nt: TGCGCCAGCAGCTTGCAGGGGGCCGCAGATACGCAGTATTTT
cdr3_aa: CASSLQGAADTQYF
d_call: TRBD1
clone_size: -
v_call: TRBV5-1
cdr3_length: 14
j_call: TRBJ2-3

cdr3_nt: TGTGCCAGCAGCCGCACTGAGGATTTTCGGTCACCCCTCCACTTT
cdr3_aa: CASSRTEDFRSPLHF
d_call: -
clone_size: -
v_call: TRBV21-1
cdr3_length: 15
j_call: TRBJ1-6

cdr3_nt: TGCGCCAGCAGCCTAATTGGACTACCATACAATGAGCAGTTCTTC
cdr3_aa: CASSLIGLPYNEQFF
d_call: -
clone_size: once
v_call: TRBV4-1
cdr3_length: 15
j_call: TRBJ2-1

cdr3_nt: TGTGCCAGTAGTATTCTCAGGAATAGCAATCAGCCCCAGCATTTT
cdr3_aa: CASSILRNSNQPQHF
d_call: -
clone_size: -
v_call: TRBV19
cdr3_length: 15
j_call: TRBJ1-5

cdr3_nt: TGTGCCAGCAGTTACTCGATCGCAGGGGGGTTGCACGAGCAGTACTTC
cdr3_aa: CASSYSIAGGLHEQYF
d_call: -
clone_size: -
v_call: TRBV6-5
cdr3_length: 16
j_call: TRBJ2-7

cdr3_nt: TGCGCCAGCAGTGCTAGCGGGGGACGTGGGACCCAGTACTTC
cdr3_aa: CASSASGGRGTQYF
d_call: TRBD2
clone_size: -
v_call: TRBV10-1
cdr3_length: 14
j_call: TRBJ2-5

cdr3_nt: TGTGCCAGCAGCTTGAACAGGGGAGTGGTTGATGAAAAACTGTTTTTT
cdr3_aa: CASSLNRGVVDEKLFF
d_call: TRBD1
clone_size: -
v_call: TRBV5-6
cdr3_length: 16
j_call: TRBJ1-4

cdr3_nt: TGTGCCAGCAGCGATTCCAGGGGGCACTATGGCTACACCTTC
cdr3_aa: CASSDSRGHYGYTF
d_call: TRBD1
clone_size: once
v_call: TRBV9
cdr3_length: 14
j_call: TRBJ1-2

cdr3_nt: TGCGCCAGCAGCTTTTCTGAGCGCCTGGCCGGGGAGCTGTTTTTT
cdr3_aa: CASSFSERLAGELFF
d_call: -
clone_size: -
v_call: TRBV5-1
cdr3_length: 15
j_call: TRBJ2-2